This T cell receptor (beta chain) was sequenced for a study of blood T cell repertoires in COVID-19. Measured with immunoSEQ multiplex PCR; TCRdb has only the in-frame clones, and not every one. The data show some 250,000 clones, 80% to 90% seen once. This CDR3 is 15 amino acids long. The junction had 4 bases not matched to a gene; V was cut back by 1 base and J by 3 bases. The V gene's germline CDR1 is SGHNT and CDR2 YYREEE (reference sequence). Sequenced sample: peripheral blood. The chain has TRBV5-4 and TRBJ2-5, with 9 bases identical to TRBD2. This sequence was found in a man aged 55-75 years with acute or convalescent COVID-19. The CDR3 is CASSLPAGGKETQYF. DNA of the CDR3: TGTGCCAGCAGCTTGCCAGCGGGAGGCAAAGAGACCCAGTACTTC.